The 16 T cell receptor beta chains reported below all come from one sample, sequenced in a study of T cells in women clearing cervical HPV infection. Measured with immunoSEQ multiplex PCR; TCRdb has only the in-frame clones, and not every one. The ten top clones account for 2% to 3%, within a sample of 20,000 to 25,000 clones. Sequencing was carried out using blood buffy coat. The receptors shown here come from a woman aged 18 to 75 with a cervical HPV16 infection that either progressed to CIN3+ or cleared (not recorded which).

Regarding this clone: The read finishes 3 residues shy of the CDR3 end, and the germline J gene is used to complete it. The chain carries TRBV7-6 and TRBJ2-7, with 8 bases identical to TRBD1. The trim removed 5 bases at V and 2 bases at J, leaving 5 bases unmatched. CDR1 and CDR2 from the germline V gene are SGHVS and FNYEAQ. CDR3 length equals 14 residues. The CDR3 DNA, read in part, is TGTGCCAGCAGCCTTGACAGGGGTCCCTACGAG. It yields the protein CASSLDRGPYE. The CDR3, in full, reads CASSLDRGPYEQYF.

CDR3 DNA (partial): TGTGCCAGCAGTGGACCCGGGACAGGGGTCCAGCCC. Translated, it gives CASSGPGTGVQP. The CDR3 in full is CASSGPGTGVQPQHF. This chain connects TRBV6-2 or TRBV6-3 to TRBJ1-5, with TRBD1 identical over 10 bases. The CDR3 is cut off 3 residues early in the read; its end comes from the germline J gene. J lost 7 bases, V lost 5 bases, and 8 bases had no gene match. CDR3 length: 15 amino acids. Germline CDR1 MNHEY, CDR2 SVGEGT.

With respect to this clone: The read comes to an end 3 residues before the CDR3 does, leaving the germline J gene to fill in the end. The rearrangement uses TRBV7-2 and TRBJ2-3; D may be TRBD1 (5 bases). Germline CDR1 reads SGHTA; CDR2 reads FQGNSA. The V end lost 5 bases, the J end lost 3 bases, and 12 bases lay between the germline ends. CDR3 length: 14 amino acids. CDR3 amino acids: CASSPRQRTDTQYF. CDR3 DNA (partial): TGTGCCAGCAGCCCCAGACAGAGGACAGATACG.

In regard to this clone: From the germline J gene comes the end of the CDR3, since the read stops 3 residues before it. This chain links TRBV20-1 with TRBJ1-3; D might be TRBD1 (5 bases). Germline lookup yields CDR1 DFQATT and CDR2 SNEGSKA (reference sequence). Trimming removed 6 bases at V and 4 bases at J, with 10 bases between. CDR3 length: 12 amino acids. The CDR3 DNA, read in part, is TGCAGTGCCGCCTCAGGGGGAAACACC. This sequence encodes CSAASGGNT. The full CDR3 reads CSAASGGNTIYF.

As regards this clone: From the germline J gene comes the end of the CDR3, since the read stops 3 residues before it. This sequence joins TRBV20-1 and TRBJ2-4, with TRBD1 matching 10 bases. CDR1 and CDR2 from the germline V gene are DFQATT and SNEGSKA (reference sequence). V lost 6 bases and J lost 5; bases outside the gene matches: 7. This CDR3 spans 14 amino acids. The sequenced CDR3 bases are TGCAGTGCCCCTCCCGGGACAGGGGAAAACATT. Encoded protein: CSAPPGTGENI. The CDR3 as a whole reads CSAPPGTGENIQYF.

To note about this clone: The sequence runs out 3 residues before the end of the CDR3; the remainder is reconstructed from the germline J gene. The chain couples TRBV7-6 to TRBJ1-1; D uncertain. The CDR3 length is 14 residues. In germline, CDR1 is SGHVS, CDR2 FNYEAQ. CDR3 sequence: CASSLEGGQSEAFF. The CDR3 DNA, read in part, is TGTGCCAGCAGCTTAGAAGGAGGGCAATCCGAA.

As for this clone: The read comes to an end 3 residues before the CDR3 does, leaving the germline J gene to fill in the end. The chain joins TRBV20-1 to TRBJ2-3; 8 bases match TRBD1. This CDR3 spans 13 amino acids. The J segment lost 5 bases and the V segment lost 1 base, leaving 2 bases of the junction unmatched. The germline CDR1 and CDR2 sequences are DFQATT and SNEGSKA (reference sequence). Incomplete CDR3 DNA: TGCAGTGCTAGAGTACAGGGGGGAGATACG. Protein product: CSARVQGGDT. The entire CDR3 is CSARVQGGDTQYF.

With respect to this clone: The read finishes 3 residues shy of the CDR3 end, and the germline J gene is used to complete it. The chain combines TRBV7-9 with TRBJ1-1; possible D gene TRBD1, 6 bases. This CDR3 has 14 residues. Germline V gene sequence: CDR1 SEHNR, CDR2 FQNEAQ (reference sequence). V shed 7 bases and J shed 4 bases, with 16 bases lying between them. The CDR3: CASISGGQFTEAFF. CDR3 bases read: TGTGCCAGCATTTCTGGGGGCCAATTCACTGAA.

This CDR3 reads CASSIGSGSLLNDYTF. The sequenced CDR3 bases are TGTGCCAGTAGTATTGGGAGCGGGAGTCTTCTAAATGAC. The rearrangement links TRBV19 to TRBJ1-2, with D unclear. The CDR3 is cut off 3 residues early in the read; its end comes from the germline J gene. The CDR3 is 16 residues long. Germline CDR1 is LNHDA and CDR2 is SQIVND (reference sequence).

By frequency, this clone is medium-sized. CDR3 DNA (partial): TGTGCCAGCAGCTTAGCGGGGTTCACAGATACG. Translating it yields CASSLAGFTDT. The entire CDR3 protein reads CASSLAGFTDTQYF. The chain carries TRBV5-6 and TRBJ2-3, with 7 bases identical to TRBD2. The DNA ends 3 residues before the CDR3 does, and the rest of the CDR3 is filled in from the germline J gene. J gave up 2 bases and V 2 bases, and 2 bases lay outside the gene matches. The CDR3 totals 14 residues. In germline, CDR1 is SGHDT, CDR2 YYEEEE.

As to this clone: Read sequence stops 3 residues before the CDR3 end, and the germline J gene provides the missing end. The V gene is TRBV29-1, the J gene TRBJ1-2, with a tentative D call TRBD1 (5 bases). The germline V gene has CDR1 SQVTM and CDR2 ANQGSEA. V was cut by 5 bases and J by 2 bases, with 12 bases left in between. This CDR3 has 13 residues. Incomplete CDR3 DNA: TGCAGCGTTACCGGGGGAAGGAACTATGGC. This translates into CSVTGGRNYG. The full CDR3 sequence reads CSVTGGRNYGYTF. Together with reference TRBV29-1 and TRBJ1-2, the CDR3 gives the full variable domain: SAVISQKPSRDICQRGTSLTIQCQVDSQVTMMFWYRQQPGQSLTLIATANQGSEATYESGFVIDKFPISRPNLTFSTLTVSNMSPEDSSIYLCSVTGGRNYGYTFGSGTRLTVV.

Details on this clone: The sequenced fragment ends 3 residues before the CDR3 boundary, so the rest is inferred from the germline J gene. The chain couples TRBV19 to TRBJ1-2; D call uncertain. The CDR3 sequence is 19 residues long. CDR1 is LNHDA, CDR2 SQIVND, per germline (reference sequence). CDR3 DNA (partial): TGTGCCAGTAGTATGGAAGTGCCAGCGGGAGGACTCTTCTACAATGAC. It encodes CASSMEVPAGGLFYND. In full, the CDR3 reads CASSMEVPAGGLFYNDYTF.

Details on this clone: The read halts 3 residues ahead of the CDR3 end, with the missing end drawn from the germline J gene. The genes are TRBV6-1 and TRBJ1-5, with a tentative D call TRBD1 (6 bases). Germline V CDR1 and CDR2: MNHNS, SASEGT. The CDR3 is 15 amino acids. V lost 4 bases and J 2 bases, leaving 12 bases between the germline ends. The CDR3 DNA, read in part, is TGTGCCAGCAGTGCCACAGGGTTGGGCAATCAGCCC. Amino acids: CASSATGLGNQP. The entire CDR3 reads CASSATGLGNQPQHF.

Worth noting for this clone: The read falls 3 residues short of the CDR3 end, and the missing part is taken from the germline J gene. V gene TRBV20-1 combines with J gene TRBJ2-1, with TRBD2 matching 8 bases. V lost 0 bases, J lost 8 bases, and 9 bases stayed unmatched. CDR1 and CDR2 (germline): DFQATT, SNEGSKA (reference sequence). The CDR3 loop spans 15 amino acids. This chain's CDR3 is CSARDERTSSDEQFF. The DNA read from the CDR3 is TGCAGTGCTAGAGATGAAAGGACTAGCTCAGATGAG.

A word on this clone: The read terminates 3 residues before the CDR3 end, so the remaining end is supplied by the germline J gene. The same CDR3 arises from other DNA sequences in this sample as well. The J gene is TRBJ1-2, the V gene TRBV7-9; D may be TRBD1 (6 bases). V was pared by 11 bases and J by 3 bases, with 19 bases between. This CDR3 spans 14 amino acids. In germline, CDR1 is SEHNR, CDR2 FQNEAQ (reference sequence). CDR3 DNA, as far as it was read: TGTGCCCTCCTAGGGGGAACACTTGACTATGGC. Residues: CALLGGTLDYG. The whole CDR3 protein reads CALLGGTLDYGYTF.

A remark on this clone: The CDR3 end lies 3 residues beyond the end of the read and is filled in from the germline J gene. The chain uses TRBV5-1 and TRBJ2-7, with D possibly matching TRBD1 (5 bases). The CDR3 sequence is 14 residues long. V was cut by 0 bases and J by 2 bases, with 9 bases left in between. Germline CDR1 is SGHRS and CDR2 is YFSETQ. Incomplete CDR3 DNA: TGCGCCAGCAGCTTGGGGCAGGGCGCCTACGAG. Translating gives CASSLGQGAYE. The whole CDR3 reads CASSLGQGAYEQYF.